This T cell receptor (beta chain) was captured by sequencing in a study of blood T cell repertoires in COVID-19. Study context: PBMCs, B-cell-depleted T cells, or T cells provided the cDNA or gDNA that made up the material.

Here immunoSEQ multiplex PCR was the method, and the copy in TCRdb shows in-frame clones only, minus some. Altogether about 83,000 clones are present, roughly 90% being singletons, with the ten largest covering around 2.9%. This CDR3 comprises 14 residues. In germline, CDR1 is MNHEY, CDR2 SVGAGI. Trimming left V 5 bases short and J 4 bases short, with 12 bases between. The sequence came from a woman aged 50 to 65 with active or convalescent COVID-19. The chain joins TRBV6-5 to TRBJ1-5; a possible D gene is TRBD1 (6 bases). Sequenced: peripheral blood. DNA of the CDR3: TGTGCCAGCAGTCCCCATCAGGGGAATCAGCCCCAGCATTTT. Protein product: CASSPHQGNQPQHF.